This T cell receptor beta chain was recovered during a study of T cells in Graves' hyperthyroidism and ophthalmopathy. The study defined stable Graves' hyperthyroidism as no ophthalmopathy progression within 18 months. Thyroid ultrasound and orbital computed tomography, with clinical symptoms and serum thyroxine and TRAb, informed diagnoses. The CDR3 is 15 residues long. J lost 4 bases, V lost 0 bases, and 5 bases had no gene match. Germline CDR1 SGHRS, CDR2 YFSETQ. General study points: Before onset, ophthalmopathy was predicted by the model a median roughly 6.4 months earlier.

The investigators amplified TCR beta CDR3 regions from RNA transcripts. During a first-round RT-PCR of the TCR CDR3, the HTBI primer set was used. Each CDR3 protein is one row after TCRdb ran MiXCR on the multiplex PCR reads. The data contain hundreds of thousands of distinct CDR3 sequences, around 13% of them seen just once; the ten biggest clones take up 9.2%. This clonotype came up many times. Its matching antigen is unknown. Sequencing was performed on blood. This TCR came from a woman between 18 and 29 years old with Graves' hyperthyroidism. The chain couples TRBV5-1 to TRBJ2-5; TRBD2 matches 8 bases. CDR3 in amino acids: CASSLAGLAGETQYF. The DNA for the CDR3 is TGCGCCAGCAGCTTGGCCGGTCTAGCGGGAGAGACCCAGTACTTC.